Sequencing of this TCR beta chain was carried out in a study of CD8 T cells in Susac syndrome. Study-level information: When blood was drawn, the patients with Susac syndrome were therapy-naive, on corticosteroids, or on intravenous immunoglobulin alone.

cDNA came from around 0.5 to 1 ug RNA primed by random hexamers. TCRdb reprocessed the immunoSEQ multiplex PCR reads via MiXCR and lists one record per CDR3 protein. This sample has around 100,000 distinct CDR3 sequences; nearly 97% occur once, and the top ten carry 0.3%. TCR beta sequencing covered blood CD8+ and CD4+ T cells. This sequence was found in a human donor with Susac syndrome. The sample consisted of CD8+ T cells from PBMCs.

In nucleotides, the CDR3 is TGCAGTGCACCTTACGGGACAACCTACGAGCAGTACTTC. As protein: CSAPYGTTYEQYF. The J gene is TRBJ2-7, the V gene TRBV20-1; the D gene is possibly TRBD1 (6 bases). The V gene lost 6 bases and the J gene lost 2 bases, with 14 bases spanning the gap. Germline-derived CDR1 and CDR2 are DFQATT and SNEGSKA (reference sequence). The CDR3 has 13 amino acids.